These 21 T cell receptor beta chains came from one sample sequenced in a study of identical twins. TCRdb itself ran the 5' RACE reads through MiXCR, one entry per CDR3 protein. The sample yields 1.5 million to 2 million distinct CDR3 sequences, about 32% seen once. Sample: cord blood. The receptors here all came from a newborn girl in good health.

The chain has TRBV20-1 and TRBJ1-5, with a tentative D call TRBD1 (5 bases). Trimming pared 1 base from V and 4 bases from J, leaving 11 bases between. CDR3 size: 14 residues. CDR1 is DFQATT and CDR2 is SNEGSKA in the germline V gene (reference sequence). CDR3 coding DNA: TGCAGTGCTAGAGTGGGGGGATATAATCAGCCCCAGCATTTT. This translates into CSARVGGYNQPQHF.

This chain's CDR3 is CSVEGGREVDERYF. Written as DNA, the CDR3 is TGCAGCGTTGAAGGGGGCCGGGAGGTGGATGAGCGGTACTTC. The gene calls are TRBV29-1 and TRBJ2-5, with 7 bases fitting TRBD2. V was pared by 1 base and J by 13 bases, with 15 bases of the junction left unmatched. The CDR3 has 14 amino acids. CDR1 is SQVTM, CDR2 ANQGSEA, per germline.

The chain links TRBV11-2 to TRBJ2-7, with D possibly being TRBD1 (5 bases). Germline V CDR1 and CDR2: SGHAT, FQNNGV. V lost 3 bases, J lost 4 bases, and 16 bases lay in between. The length of the CDR3 is 15 residues. The CDR3 is CASSLTSQGLYEQYF. CDR3 in DNA: TGTGCCAGCAGCTTGACGTCTCAGGGCCTTTACGAGCAGTACTTC.

The chain joins TRBV2 to TRBJ2-3; TRBD2 agrees at 7 bases. V was pared by 9 bases and J by 2 bases, with 8 bases of the junction left unmatched. The germline CDR1 and CDR2 sequences are SNHLY and FYNNEI. This CDR3 has 14 amino acids. CDR3 nucleotide sequence: TGTGCCAGTCGACCGGGACTATACACAGATACGCAGTATTTT. Translation: CASRPGLYTDTQYF.

As regards this clonotype: A much larger clone sits a single nucleotide away, making a read error possible. CDR3 amino acids: CASSLFGRFNCGYTF. CDR3 nucleotide sequence: TGTGCCAGCAGTTTGTTTGGCAGGTTTAACTGTGGCTACACCTTC. V gene TRBV12-3 or TRBV12-4 combines with J gene TRBJ1-2; D uncertain. The CDR3 runs to 15 residues.

The CDR3 nucleotides are TGTGCCAGCAGCCTCCGGTTCCCTTTTGGACAGAACGAAGGCGAGCAGTACTTC. Protein: CASSLRFPFGQNEGEQYF. This sequence joins TRBV12-3 or TRBV12-4 and TRBJ2-7; possible D gene TRBD1, 6 bases. The CDR3 extends over 18 amino acids. V lost 6 bases and J lost 6, with 30 bases in between.

This clonotype was counted only a few times. The V and J genes are TRBV12-3 or TRBV12-4 and TRBJ2-1; TRBD2 agrees at 15 bases. The V segment lost 4 bases and the J segment 0 bases; nucleotides outside the gene matches: 7. The CDR3 extends over 19 amino acids. The CDR3 DNA follows: TGTGCCAGCAGTTGGGGACTAGCGGGGGGTCAAAGCTCCTACAATGAGCAGTTCTTC. It specifies CASSWGLAGGQSSYNEQFF.

The chain is built from TRBV20-1 and TRBJ1-5; the D is unclear. V shed 3 bases and J shed 5 bases, with 23 bases lying between them. Per the germline V gene, CDR1 is DFQATT and CDR2 is SNEGSKA (reference sequence). The CDR3 runs 17 residues. In DNA, the CDR3 is TGCAGTGCTAGCCCTCGGCTCGCAGTGAGGCCATATCAGCCCCAGCATTTT. This encodes CSASPRLAVRPYQPQHF.

This clonotype turned up a few times. CDR3 in DNA: TGTGCCAGCAGTTTCGAGGGCGGGGGGAAAGGAGAGACCCAGTACTTC. Translated: CASSFEGGGKGETQYF. This sequence joins TRBV4-2 and TRBJ2-5; 8 nucleotides line up with TRBD2. The germline gives CDR1 LGHNA, CDR2 YNFKEQ. The CDR3 contains 16 residues. After removal of 6 bases from V and 4 bases from J, the junction contained 13 bases not matched to a gene.

The sample holds a few counts of this clonotype. The J gene is TRBJ1-5, the V gene TRBV7-6; D not certain. Germline CDR1 SGHVS, CDR2 FNYEAQ. V dropped 2 bases and J dropped 2 bases, with 7 bases sitting between them. The CDR3 sequence is 14 residues long. The CDR3 is CASSLRERNQPQHF. CDR3 nucleotide sequence: TGTGCCAGCAGCTTACGGGAGCGCAATCAGCCCCAGCATTTT.

This clonotype was seen a few times. The V gene is TRBV9, the J gene TRBJ2-1; no firm D call. Germline CDR1 SGDLS, CDR2 YYNGEE. This CDR3 is built from 16 residues. Trimming pared 0 bases from V and 5 bases from J, leaving 15 bases between. CDR3 bases: TGTGCCAGCAGCGTAGACCCAGGACCGCGAAACAATGAGCAGTTCTTC. Translating gives CASSVDPGPRNNEQFF.

V and J are TRBV24-1 and TRBJ1-2; TRBD1 matches at 9 bases. The junction had 4 bases not matched to a gene; V was cut back by 3 bases and J by 6 bases. The V gene's germline CDR1 is KGHDR and CDR2 SFDVKD. The CDR3 consists of 14 residues. The CDR3, as DNA: TGTGCCACCAGTGATAGGGGACAGGGAGATGGCTACACCTTC. Translated: CATSDRGQGDGYTF.

In this sample, this clonotype turned up many times. V is TRBV27 and J is TRBJ1-4; unclear D gene. Germline lookup yields CDR1 MNHEY and CDR2 SMNVEV (reference sequence). V was shortened by 3 bases and J by 7 bases, with 3 bases between the two germline ends. The CDR3 length is 11 residues. The DNA for the CDR3 is TGTGCCAGCAGTTTGGGTGAAAAACTGTTTTTT. Translating it yields CASSLGEKLFF.

CDR3 DNA: TGTGCCAGCAGTTTTATTCGGGATCAGCCCCAGCATTTT. Protein sequence: CASSFIRDQPQHF. The V gene is TRBV27, the J gene TRBJ1-5; the D is unclear. The germline V and J ends were trimmed by 3 bases and 5 bases, with 8 bases remaining between them. CDR3 length: 13 residues. Germline CDR1 MNHEY, CDR2 SMNVEV (reference sequence).

Regarding this clonotype: A much larger clone is a single base away; this may be a read error. J is TRBJ2-6 and V is TRBV3-1; unclear D gene. The CDR3 spans 15 residues. CDR1 LGHDT and CDR2 YNNKEL come from the germline V gene (reference sequence). The CDR3 spells CASNQRNSGANVLTF. In DNA, the CDR3 is TGTGCCAGCAACCAAAGAAACTCTGGGGCCAACGTCCTGACTTTC.

V gene TRBV29-1 combines with J gene TRBJ2-7; 7 bases line up with TRBD2. CDR3 length: 13 residues. The V segment lost 2 bases and the J segment 0 bases; nucleotides outside the gene matches: 1. CDR1 SQVTM and CDR2 ANQGSEA come from the germline V gene. Here the CDR3 reads CSVERTSSYEQYF. The CDR3 DNA reads as TGCAGCGTTGAACGGACTAGCTCCTACGAGCAGTACTTC.

In its sample, this clonotype was seen a few times. The chain combines TRBV29-1 with TRBJ2-4, with D perhaps TRBD1 (5 bases). CDR3 size: 14 residues. CDR1 and CDR2 from the germline V gene are SQVTM and ANQGSEA. The V and J ends lost 5 bases and 13 bases respectively, with 24 bases between them. CDR3 sequence (DNA): TGCAGCGTTCCCCCCGCCCCCAGGGTCAATGAGCAGTACTTC. It codes for CSVPPAPRVNEQYF.

V and J are TRBV5-1 and TRBJ1-2; D is undetermined. V shed 0 bases and J shed 4 bases, with 13 bases lying between them. Germline lookup yields CDR1 SGHRS and CDR2 YFSETQ. The CDR3 length is 15 residues. CDR3 DNA sequence: TGCGCCAGCAGCTTGGCCCAGGACCGGGGCTATGGCTACACCTTC. Translating it yields CASSLAQDRGYGYTF.

Only a few counts were recorded for this clonotype. The chain employs TRBV20-1 and TRBJ2-7; possibly TRBD1 for D (6 bases). The CDR3 loop spans 16 amino acids. Trimming took 3 bases from V and 3 from J, leaving 21 bases between them. Germline V gene lookup returns CDR1 DFQATT and CDR2 SNEGSKA (reference sequence). This CDR3 is CSARGVGGEGGYEQYF. CDR3 DNA sequence: TGCAGTGCTAGGGGAGTAGGGGGAGAAGGTGGCTACGAGCAGTACTTC.

There are a few counts of this clonotype. The rearrangement joins TRBV6-1 to TRBJ2-1; TRBD2 is a possible D gene (6 bases). The CDR3 has 12 amino acids. The V end lost 1 base, the J end lost 8 bases, and 6 bases lay between the germline ends. Germline V gene sequence: CDR1 MNHNS, CDR2 SASEGT. The CDR3 bases are TGTGCCAGCAGTGAAGGGAGGGATGAGCAGTTCTTC. Translated: CASSEGRDEQFF.

As regards this clonotype: An end of the junction does not agree with germline; a read error may underlie this. V usage is TRBV27 and J usage is TRBJ2-2; possibly TRBD2 for D (6 bases). This CDR3 has 13 residues. Germline V gene sequence: CDR1 MNHEY, CDR2 SMNVEV (reference sequence). CDR3 DNA: TGCGCCAGCAGCTTGTGGGGGGCCGGGGAGCTGTTTTTT. Translating gives CASSLWGAGELFF.